Below are 31 T cell receptor beta chains sequenced from a single sample in a study of circulating and synovial CD4+ cells in juvenile arthritis. Sequenced by immunoSEQ multiplex PCR; TCRdb stores in-frame clones only, minus some. The sample records around 2,800 clones, 88% being singletons. Sample: HLA-DR+ CD4+ T cells from blood. Subset specified: circulating pathogenic-like lymphocytes, sorted as HLA-DR+CD14-CD3+CD4+CD25low/- blood T cells. The receptors stem from a human donor with juvenile idiopathic arthritis.

This rearrangement joins TRBV7-8 to TRBJ2-3, with 14 bases identical to TRBD2. This CDR3 is 18 amino acids long. The ends lost 5 bases at V and 0 bases at J; junction bases unmatched: 7. Germline CDR1 is SGHVS and CDR2 is FQNEAQ. The CDR3 nucleotides read TGTGCCAGCAGCCTAAGGACTAGCGGGGGGTCTAGCACAGATACGCAGTATTTT. Amino acid sequence: CASSLRTSGGSSTDTQYF.

Of note for this clone: Its ends do not fully match the called genes, so a read error is possible. The same CDR3 arises from other DNA sequences in this sample as well. The V and J genes are TRBV4-1 and TRBJ1-6, with 7 bases lining up with TRBD1. The CDR3 loop spans 18 amino acids. Germline assignment: CDR1 MGHRA and CDR2 YSYEKL. DNA for the CDR3: TGCGCCAGCAGCCAAGACCTACGTAACGGACAGGAAAATTCCCCCCTCCACTTT. Translating it yields CASSQDLRNGQENSPLHF.

The chain joins TRBV19 to TRBJ2-1, with D perhaps matching TRBD2 (5 bases). The V end was cut by 7 bases, the J end by 4 bases, with 20 bases between. Germline loops: CDR1 LNHDA, CDR2 SQIVND (reference sequence). There are 16 residues in the CDR3. CDR3 DNA: TGTGCCAGTACCCCCTCTTGGGTCGGGATATACAATGAGCAGTTCTTC. It is translated as CASTPSWVGIYNEQFF.

This chain joins TRBV30 and TRBJ2-7; 7 bases are a match to TRBD1. The trim removed 3 bases at V and 3 bases at J, leaving 8 bases unmatched. Germline CDR1 reads GTSNPN; CDR2 reads SVGIG (reference sequence). The CDR3 has 14 residues. The chain's CDR3 is CAWRLAGGYYEQYF. The CDR3 nucleotides read TGTGCCTGGAGGTTGGCAGGGGGTTACTACGAGCAGTACTTC.

The chain is built from TRBV7-9 and TRBJ2-3; the match to TRBD2 covers 8 bases. V trimming: 5 bases; J trimming: 0 bases; junction bases outside the gene matches: 7. Germline V gene sequence: CDR1 SEHNR, CDR2 FQNEAQ (reference sequence). The CDR3 runs 16 residues. The CDR3 protein is CASSPNSGASTDTQYF. The CDR3 coding sequence is TGTGCCAGCAGCCCTAATAGCGGGGCTAGCACAGATACGCAGTATTTT. Variable domain in full (rest from reference TRBV7-9 and TRBJ2-3): DTGVSQNPRHKITKRGQNVTFRCDPISEHNRLYWYRQTLGQGPEFLTYFQNEAQLEKSRLLSDRFSAERPKGSFSTLEIQRTEQGDSAMYLCASSPNSGASTDTQYFGPGTRLTVL.

This clone was seen a handful of times. The J gene is TRBJ2-7, the V gene TRBV14, with D possibly matching TRBD2 (6 bases). The CDR3 covers 16 residues. Germline CDR1 SGHDN, CDR2 FVKESK. V lost 4 bases, J lost 4 bases, and 20 bases lay in between. The CDR3 DNA sequence: TGTGCCAGCAGCCGCCCCGGGGGTTGGGGTATTTACGAGCAGTACTTC. This gives the protein CASSRPGGWGIYEQYF.

The chain is built from TRBV15 and TRBJ1-1; 7 bases fit TRBD1. This CDR3 is 16 amino acids long. With V trimmed by 11 bases and J by 4 bases, 19 bases remained unmatched. The germline V gene has CDR1 LNHNV and CDR2 YYDKDF (reference sequence). CDR3 amino acids: CASHRRQGSLSTEAFF. DNA of the CDR3: TGTGCCTCCCACCGTCGACAGGGCTCTCTGAGCACTGAAGCTTTCTTT.

V usage is TRBV10-3 and J usage is TRBJ1-2; no clear D gene. Trimming removed 2 bases at V and 4 bases at J, with 5 bases between. Germline CDR1 and CDR2: ENHRY and SYGVKD. The CDR3 is 12 amino acids. The CDR3 sequence: CAISENSYGYTF. Written as DNA, the CDR3 is TGTGCCATCAGTGAGAACAGCTATGGCTACACCTTC.

This CDR3 is CASSYGQASGYTF. The CDR3 nucleotides are TGTGCCAGCAGTTACGGACAGGCGAGTGGCTACACCTTC. The chain uses TRBV6-5 and TRBJ1-2, with 7 positions matching TRBD1. The V gene end was trimmed by 2 bases and the J gene end by 7 bases; junction bases not matched to a gene: 4. The CDR3 runs to 13 residues. Germline loops: CDR1 MNHEY, CDR2 SVGAGI.

The rearrangement uses TRBV15 and TRBJ2-2; 9 nucleotides match TRBD2. This CDR3 is 17 amino acids long. V trimming: 6 bases; J trimming: 5 bases; junction bases outside the gene matches: 13. Germline V gene lookup returns CDR1 LNHNV and CDR2 YYDKDF (reference sequence). The CDR3: CATRTTSGPGRTGELFF. The CDR3 DNA reads as TGTGCCACCAGGACGACTAGCGGTCCGGGGAGGACCGGGGAGCTGTTTTTT.

CDR3 DNA sequence: TGTGCCAGCAGTGAAGGGACAGCGGGGGACACAGATACGCAGTATTTT. Translating gives CASSEGTAGDTDTQYF. The rearrangement uses TRBV25-1 and TRBJ2-3, with D perhaps matching TRBD2 (8 bases). The V and J ends lost 2 bases and 2 bases respectively, with 14 bases between them. The CDR3 is made up of 16 amino acids. Per the germline V gene, CDR1 is MGHDK and CDR2 is SYGVNS.

The chain links TRBV5-6 to TRBJ1-2; no firm D call. The CDR3 spans 13 residues. The V gene lost 0 bases and the J gene lost 8 bases, with 11 bases spanning the gap. Germline V gives CDR1 SGHDT, CDR2 YYEEEE. CDR3 coding DNA: TGTGCCAGCAGCTTGGTACCCACACCAGGCTACACCTTC. Encoded protein: CASSLVPTPGYTF.

The chain carries TRBV29-1 and TRBJ1-6, with D possibly matching TRBD1 (6 bases). This CDR3 region has 13 residues. Germline V gene lookup returns CDR1 SQVTM and CDR2 ANQGSEA. V lost 4 bases, J lost 7 bases, and 11 bases lay in between. The CDR3 protein is CSVGWGPNSPLHF. In DNA, the CDR3 is TGCAGCGTTGGTTGGGGGCCCAATTCACCCCTCCACTTT.

The chain recombines TRBV10-3 with TRBJ1-3; TRBD1 is a possible D gene (6 bases). V lost 10 bases and J lost 4, with 23 bases in between. The CDR3 consists of 16 residues. The V gene's germline CDR1 is ENHRY and CDR2 SYGVKD. This CDR3 is CASEGVRGAPGNTIYF. As DNA, the CDR3 is TGTGCCAGCGAGGGGGTCAGGGGCGCTCCGGGAAACACCATATATTTT.

This clone came up once. CDR3: CASSLAPSGYTEAFF. CDR3 in DNA: TGTGCCAGCAGCTTGGCCCCATCGGGGTACACTGAAGCTTTCTTT. The chain recombines TRBV5-4 with TRBJ1-1; no firm D call. Per the germline V gene, CDR1 is SGHNT and CDR2 is YYREEE (reference sequence). V was cut by 0 bases and J by 3 bases, with 12 bases left in between. This CDR3 has 15 amino acids.

The genes are TRBV15 and TRBJ2-3, with D hard to call. In germline, CDR1 is LNHNV, CDR2 YYDKDF (reference sequence). The CDR3 is 15 residues long. Trimming removed 5 bases at V and 3 bases at J, with 15 bases between. The CDR3, as DNA: TGTGCCACCAGCCTATTCCCCTGGTGGACAGATACGCAGTATTTT. Amino acids: CATSLFPWWTDTQYF.

This rearrangement joins TRBV11-1 to TRBJ2-5; TRBD1 agrees at 7 bases. CDR1 and CDR2 from the germline V gene are SGHAT and FQDESV (reference sequence). With 5 bases clipped from V and 5 bases from J, the junction kept 11 bases outside the gene matches. This CDR3 has 15 amino acids. The CDR3 reads CASSPPLGGGETQYF. The DNA of the CDR3 is TGTGCCAGCAGCCCTCCATTAGGGGGCGGGGAGACCCAGTACTTC.

V usage is TRBV6-1 and J usage is TRBJ2-1; 10 bases fit TRBD1. In germline, CDR1 is MNHNS, CDR2 SASEGT. J gave up 5 bases and V 10 bases, and 8 bases lay outside the gene matches. This CDR3 contains 14 residues. The CDR3 region has the DNA TGTGCCATCGAGCCGGGACAGGGGCACAATGAGCAGTTCTTC. This gives the protein CAIEPGQGHNEQFF.

The chain links TRBV4-1 to TRBJ1-2; a possible D gene is TRBD1 (5 bases). The germline gives CDR1 MGHRA, CDR2 YSYEKL. The CDR3 has 16 amino acids. V was pared by 0 bases and J by 4 bases, with 15 bases between. The CDR3 nucleotides are TGCGCCAGCAGCCAAGATCCAGGGCAGTCCTCCTATGGCTACACCTTC. Translation: CASSQDPGQSSYGYTF.

This clone has a single count. The chain recombines TRBV6-5 with TRBJ1-3; D is ambiguous. Germline loops: CDR1 MNHEY, CDR2 SVGAGI. The V end was cut by 7 bases, the J end by 2 bases, with 9 bases between. The CDR3 totals 13 residues. In DNA, the CDR3 is TGTGCCAGCACCGAGGAGGCTGGAAACACCATATATTTT. Its translation is CASTEEAGNTIYF.

The genes are TRBV2 and TRBJ2-2; D is undetermined. Germline loops: CDR1 SNHLY, CDR2 FYNNEI. V lost 6 bases to trimming and J lost 4 bases, with 3 bases between them. The CDR3 is 11 residues long. The CDR3 DNA reads as TGTGCCAGCAGCGGCACCGGGGAGCTGTTTTTT. This sequence encodes CASSGTGELFF.

This clone was observed once. This sample also contains other DNA sequences that code for the same CDR3. J is TRBJ1-1 and V is TRBV28; no clear D gene. There are 12 residues in the CDR3. Germline V gene lookup returns CDR1 MDHEN and CDR2 SYDVKM. Trimming removed 0 bases from V and 7 bases from J, with 6 bases in between. DNA for the CDR3: TGTGCCAGCAGTTTATGGGGCAGTGAAGCTTTCTTT. Translating gives CASSLWGSEAFF.

The chain couples TRBV2 to TRBJ2-7; D unresolved. There are 13 residues in the CDR3. Germline values: CDR1 SNHLY, CDR2 FYNNEI. Trimming removed 3 bases at V and 3 bases at J, with 9 bases between. The CDR3 DNA is TGTGCCAGCAGTGACTCCTCAGTCTACGAGCAGTACTTC. Translation: CASSDSSVYEQYF.

This clone turned up a few times. The chain carries TRBV11-2 and TRBJ2-7; possible D gene TRBD2, 6 bases. CDR1 is SGHAT, CDR2 FQNNGV, per germline. V lost 0 bases and J 5 bases, leaving 14 bases between the germline ends. The CDR3 loop spans 15 amino acids. DNA for the CDR3: TGTGCCAGCAGCTTAGACGGGGGTTTGGCGAACGAGCAGTACTTC. Translation: CASSLDGGLANEQYF.

This clone has only one observation. The chain employs TRBV7-6 and TRBJ2-5; D perhaps matches TRBD2 (6 bases). CDR3 length: 16 residues. V lost 1 base, J lost 5 bases, and 17 bases lay in between. CDR1 and CDR2 (germline): SGHVS, FNYEAQ. The CDR3 region has the DNA TGTGCCAGCAGCTTAGTCGGCGGGGCCCTGGGGGAGACCCAGTACTTC. Its translation: CASSLVGGALGETQYF.

The chain is built from TRBV6-6 and TRBJ2-7, with D possibly matching TRBD1 (5 bases). Trimming removed 0 bases at V and 6 bases at J, with 12 bases between. Germline V gene data show CDR1 as MNHNY and CDR2 as SVGAGI (reference sequence). The length of the CDR3 is 14 residues. CDR3 sequence reads: CASSYSVGRAEQYF. The CDR3 DNA follows: TGTGCCAGCAGTTACTCGGTAGGCAGGGCCGAGCAGTACTTC.

This chain links TRBV12-5 with TRBJ1-1; TRBD1 aligns across 7 bases. V gave up 4 bases and J gave up 8 bases; unmatched junction bases: 10. In germline, CDR1 is LGHNT, CDR2 FRNRAP. The CDR3 is 14 amino acids. The CDR3 DNA is TGTGCTAGTGGTTCGGGATTGACAGGGCCGGAAGCTTTCTTT. This translates into CASGSGLTGPEAFF.

This clone was seen a single time. The chain recombines TRBV25-1 with TRBJ1-3, with D possibly being TRBD1 (5 bases). The CDR3 has 14 residues. V shed 8 bases and J shed 0 bases, with 11 bases lying between them. The germline V gene encodes CDR1 MGHDK and CDR2 SYGVNS. CDR3 amino acids: CASRDFSSGNTIYF. CDR3 coding DNA: TGTGCCAGCCGGGACTTTAGCTCTGGAAACACCATATATTTT.

The sample holds one count of this clone. V usage is TRBV4-2 and J usage is TRBJ1-1; D remains unclear. The CDR3 loop spans 12 amino acids. The germline V gene has CDR1 LGHNA and CDR2 YNFKEQ. Trimming removed 3 bases from V and 6 bases from J, with 8 bases in between. Here the CDR3 DNA reads TGTGCCAGCAGCCAGGGCCAAGCTGAAGCTTTCTTT. It translates to CASSQGQAEAFF.

The chain uses TRBV5-1 and TRBJ1-2; the match to TRBD1 covers 8 bases. The CDR3 runs 17 residues. The germline V gene encodes CDR1 SGHRS and CDR2 YFSETQ. Germline trimming cut 4 bases from V and 7 bases from J; bases unmatched to any gene: 18. The CDR3 is CASSPSSLGQGKAGYTF. The CDR3 nucleotides are TGCGCCAGCAGCCCTTCGTCACTAGGACAGGGTAAAGCTGGCTACACCTTC.

This chain links TRBV11-2 with TRBJ2-2, with D perhaps TRBD1 (8 bases). CDR1 and CDR2 (germline): SGHAT, FQNNGV. V dropped 2 bases and J dropped 5 bases, with 12 bases sitting between them. The CDR3 consists of 15 residues. Written as DNA, the CDR3 is TGTGCCAGCAGCTTAACAGGGGGGGGGACCGGGGAGCTGTTTTTT. Amino acids: CASSLTGGGTGELFF.